This TCR beta chain was found in a study of blood T cells in healthy people across ages. Study as a whole: Capturing about one barcoded beta molecule per two T cells was achieved by template switching.

Remarks on this clonotype: Its antigen is unknown.

Between the trimmed V and J ends, which lost 6 bases and 0 bases, there was a span of 11 bases. The CDR3 spans 14 residues. Germline CDR1 is SGHTA and CDR2 is FQGNSA. Findings and limits, study-wide: Naive CD4+ cells and diversity were both higher in long-lived donors than in aged donors.

Donors were systemically healthy Caucasian individuals from Russia aged roughly 6 to 100 years. Total RNA extraction produced at least 5.5 micrograms (per sample) for the study. PCR was performed a second time for about 6 to 12 cycles using a sample-barcoded 5' primer and a J-beta primer mix. TCRdb ran MiXCR on the 5' RACE reads and lists one entry per CDR3 protein. The sample includes 1.5 million to 2 million distinct CDR3 sequences, around half seen only once; the top ten take less than 2.5%. The sample consisted of blood. The clonotype comes from a woman between 35 and 50 years old in good health. The V gene is TRBV7-2, the J gene TRBJ1-1; tentatively, D is TRBD1 (5 bases). As DNA, the CDR3 is TGTGCCAGCAGTTTACCGGGACTGAACACTGAAGCTTTCTTT. Its translation: CASSLPGLNTEAFF.